The entry below gives a single T cell receptor (beta chain) sequence along with its context. The CDR3 is made up of 19 amino acids. The J segment lost 3 bases and the V segment lost 8 bases, leaving 14 bases of the junction unmatched. CDR1 is MDHEN and CDR2 is SYDVKM in the germline V gene. This sample is part of a study of control samples from healthy donors and cancer patients. Method: immunoSEQ multiplex PCR; TCRdb's copy keeps in-frame clones and lacks some. This table has just under 75,000 clones, less than 90% appearing once. The chain joins TRBV28 to TRBJ2-2; 14 bases agree with TRBD2. The sequence derives from a woman aged 50 to 60 in good health. The sample taken for sequencing was blood. The chain's CDR3 is CASGTRLAGGLMDTGELFF. In nucleotides, the CDR3 is TGTGCCAGCGGGACAAGACTAGCGGGAGGGCTAATGGACACCGGGGAGCTGTTTTTT.